The present entry profiles one TCR beta chain with its context. The antigen remains undetermined. A much more abundant neighbour one base away suggests this may be a read error. TCRdb recomputed calls from the reads with MiXCR, one row per CDR3 protein. The data contain fewer than 25,000 distinct CDR3 sequences, about 45% of them singletons. The record originates from a study of type 1 regulatory T cells. Germline V CDR1 and CDR2: MNHEY, SVGAGI. This CDR3 has 14 residues. V was cut by 6 bases and J by 9 bases, with 15 bases left in between. The sequenced sample was cultured T cells, either the whole culture or a sorted T cell fraction (not recorded which). The chain links TRBV6-5 to TRBJ1-6; D might be TRBD1 (5 bases). The origin of this receptor is a human donor in good health. The CDR3 DNA follows: TGTGCCAGCAGCCCACATGGGGCGTTTTCACCCCTCCACTTT. Protein product: CASSPHGAFSPLHF.